This T cell receptor beta chain is drawn from a study of cytomegalovirus exposure and HLA in healthy donors. PCR primers comprised 60 Vbeta and 13 Jbeta primers. Per the original data handling: Later work found around 72 million unique TCR beta chains, with 9 million to 13 million shared. TCRdb's table, derived via immunoSEQ multiplex PCR, lists solely in-frame clones and lacks some. For V, J and clone size, that table is used; D and trimming come from the DNA. The sample consists of 60,000 to 90,000 clones, approximately 70% of them appearing once. Study outcomes and limitations: Prediction of most subjects' HLA-A and HLA-B alleles by TCR beta sequences was reportedly accurate. A missense variant in DCLRE1C was later tied to TCR beta V- and J-gene trimming. Altogether, 160 or so TCR beta chains were recorded as cytomegalovirus-associated.

CDR1 and CDR2 (germline): LGHNA, YSLEER. V trimming: 4 bases; J trimming: 3 bases; junction bases outside the gene matches: 4. This CDR3 contains 14 residues. This clone was observed a handful of times. Antigen specificity is unknown. V usage is TRBV4-3 and J usage is TRBJ2-7; 9 bases map to TRBD1. The specimen sequenced was PBMCs. The sequence came from a woman aged 50 to 60 in good health and CMV-seropositive. CDR3 protein: CASSPDRGSYEQYF. CDR3 coding DNA: TGCGCCAGCAGCCCGGACAGGGGAAGCTACGAGCAGTACTTC.